This TCR beta chain derives from a study of blood T cells in healthy people across ages. Study findings and constraints: For the donors, CMV status was unknown and possibly confounded expanded clonotype changes. Estimates drawn from one million T cells were deemed to understate diversity.

On this clonotype itself: The antigen remains undetermined.

Samples each had at least 5.5 micrograms of total RNA extracted. A second PCR of roughly 7 to 11 cycles used a sample-barcoded 5' primer and a J-beta primer mix. Every cDNA molecule carried a tag from a template-switch adaptor bearing 12 random nucleotides. TCRdb used MiXCR to reprocess the 5' RACE reads, holding one entry per CDR3 protein. The table records approximately 830,000 distinct CDR3 sequences, 60% to 80% of them present only once. This CDR3 is 14 amino acids long. J was trimmed by 2 bases and V by 7 bases; bases with no gene match: 7. The rearrangement links TRBV12-3 or TRBV12-4 to TRBJ2-5, with 7 positions matching TRBD2. The specimen sequenced was blood. The source is a man aged 30 to 45 in good health. As DNA, the CDR3 is TGTGCCAGCACCCCGGGGGGAGAACAAGAGACCCAGTACTTC. Its protein is CASTPGGEQETQYF.